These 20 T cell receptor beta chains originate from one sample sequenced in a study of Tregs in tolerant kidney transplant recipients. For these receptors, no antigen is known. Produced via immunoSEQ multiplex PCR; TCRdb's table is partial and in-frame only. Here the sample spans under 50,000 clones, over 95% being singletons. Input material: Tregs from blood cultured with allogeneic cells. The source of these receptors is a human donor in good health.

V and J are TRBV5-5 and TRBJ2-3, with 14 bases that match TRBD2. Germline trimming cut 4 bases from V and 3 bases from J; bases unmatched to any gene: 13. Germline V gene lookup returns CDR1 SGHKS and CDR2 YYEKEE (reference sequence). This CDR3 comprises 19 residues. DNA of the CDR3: TGTGCCAGCAGCCCCTTGACTAGCGGGGGGGCAAGTGCGACAGATACGCAGTATTTT. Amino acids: CASSPLTSGGASATDTQYF.

CDR3 sequence (DNA): TGTGCCAGCAGCCTGGGAGGAGAAAATGAGCAGTTCTTC. Its protein product is CASSLGGENEQFF. The chain couples TRBV11-3 to TRBJ2-1; weak D call: TRBD2 (6 bases). The V gene's germline CDR1 is SGHNT and CDR2 YENEEA. The ends were cut back, 5 bases at V and 7 bases at J, with 12 bases in the middle. The CDR3 is made up of 13 amino acids.

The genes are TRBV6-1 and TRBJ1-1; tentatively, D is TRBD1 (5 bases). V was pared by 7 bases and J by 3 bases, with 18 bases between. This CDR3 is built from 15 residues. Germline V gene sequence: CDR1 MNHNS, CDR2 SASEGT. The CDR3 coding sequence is TGTGCCAGCATTCTCCGCAGGGTGGATGACACTGAAGCTTTCTTT. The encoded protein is CASILRRVDDTEAFF.

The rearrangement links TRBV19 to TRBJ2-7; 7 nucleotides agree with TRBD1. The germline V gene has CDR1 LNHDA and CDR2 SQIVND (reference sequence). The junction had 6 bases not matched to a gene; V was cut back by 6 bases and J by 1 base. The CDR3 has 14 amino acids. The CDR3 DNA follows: TGTGCCAGTAGACTCCGGGACAGATCCTACGAGCAGTACTTC. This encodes CASRLRDRSYEQYF.

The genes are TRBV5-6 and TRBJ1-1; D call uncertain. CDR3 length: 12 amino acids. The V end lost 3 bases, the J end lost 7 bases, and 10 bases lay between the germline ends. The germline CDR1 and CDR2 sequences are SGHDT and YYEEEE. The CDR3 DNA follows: TGTGCCAGCAGCTCGGGCCTGGGTGAAGCTTTCTTT. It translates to CASSSGLGEAFF.

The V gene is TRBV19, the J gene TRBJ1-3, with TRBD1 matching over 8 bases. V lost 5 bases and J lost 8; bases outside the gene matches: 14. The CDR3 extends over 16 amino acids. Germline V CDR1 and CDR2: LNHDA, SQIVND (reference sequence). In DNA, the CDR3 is TGTGCCAGTAGTCCTCGGACAGGGCTCGTATTGGACACCATATATTTT. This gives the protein CASSPRTGLVLDTIYF.

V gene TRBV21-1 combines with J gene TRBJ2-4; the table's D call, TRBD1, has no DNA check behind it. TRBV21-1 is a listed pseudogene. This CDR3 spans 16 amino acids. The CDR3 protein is CASSNIEQVAKNIQYF. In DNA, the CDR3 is TGTGCCAGCAGCAATATAGAACAGGTAGCCAAAAACATTCAGTACTTC.

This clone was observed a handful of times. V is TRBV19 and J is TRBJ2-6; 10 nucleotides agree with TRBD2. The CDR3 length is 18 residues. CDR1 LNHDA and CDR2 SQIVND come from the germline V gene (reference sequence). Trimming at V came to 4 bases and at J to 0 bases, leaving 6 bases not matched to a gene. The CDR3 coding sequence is TGTGCCAGTAGTAAGGCAGGACTAGCGGTCTCTGGGGCCAACGTCCTGACTTTC. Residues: CASSKAGLAVSGANVLTF.

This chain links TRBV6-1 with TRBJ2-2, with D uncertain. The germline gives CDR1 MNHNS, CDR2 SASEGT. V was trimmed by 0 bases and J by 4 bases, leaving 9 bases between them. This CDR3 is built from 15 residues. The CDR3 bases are TGTGCCAGCAGTGAAGCGCACGGCAGCACCGGGGAGCTGTTTTTT. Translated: CASSEAHGSTGELFF.

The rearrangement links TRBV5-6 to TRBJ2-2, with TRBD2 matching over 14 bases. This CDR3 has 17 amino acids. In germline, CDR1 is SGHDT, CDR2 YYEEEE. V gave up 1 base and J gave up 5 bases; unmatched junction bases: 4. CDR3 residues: CASSLMGLAGETGELFF. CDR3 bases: TGTGCCAGCAGCTTGATGGGACTAGCGGGGGAGACCGGGGAGCTGTTTTTT. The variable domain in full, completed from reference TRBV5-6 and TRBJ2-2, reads DAGVTQSPTHLIKTRGQQVTLRCSPKSGHDTVSWYQQALGQGPQFIFQYYEEEERQRGNFPDRFSGHQFPNYSSELNVNALLLGDSALYLCASSLMGLAGETGELFFGEGSRLTVL.

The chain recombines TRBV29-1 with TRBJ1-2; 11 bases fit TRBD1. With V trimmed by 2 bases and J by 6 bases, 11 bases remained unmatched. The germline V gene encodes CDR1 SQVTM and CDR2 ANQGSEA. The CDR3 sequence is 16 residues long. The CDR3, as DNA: TGCAGCGTTGAAATCCCCCTAGGACAGGGGGCGGATGGCTACACCTTC. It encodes CSVEIPLGQGADGYTF. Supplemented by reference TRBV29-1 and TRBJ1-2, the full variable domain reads SAVISQKPSRDICQRGTSLTIQCQVDSQVTMMFWYRQQPGQSLTLIATANQGSEATYESGFVIDKFPISRPNLTFSTLTVSNMSPEDSSIYLCSVEIPLGQGADGYTFGSGTRLTVV.

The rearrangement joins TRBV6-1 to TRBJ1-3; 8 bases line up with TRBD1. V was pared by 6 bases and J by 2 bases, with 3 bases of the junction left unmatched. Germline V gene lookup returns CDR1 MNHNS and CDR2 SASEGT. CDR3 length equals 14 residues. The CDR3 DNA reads TGTGCCAGCAGCGCGGACAGGGCTGGAAACACCATATATTTT. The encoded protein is CASSADRAGNTIYF.

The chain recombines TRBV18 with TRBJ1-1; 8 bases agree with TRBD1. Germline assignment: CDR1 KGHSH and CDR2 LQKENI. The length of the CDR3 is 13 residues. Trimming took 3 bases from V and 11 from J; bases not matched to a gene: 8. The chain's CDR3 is CASSPIGQGEAFF. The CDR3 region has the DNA TGTGCCAGCTCACCGATTGGACAGGGTGAGGCTTTCTTT.

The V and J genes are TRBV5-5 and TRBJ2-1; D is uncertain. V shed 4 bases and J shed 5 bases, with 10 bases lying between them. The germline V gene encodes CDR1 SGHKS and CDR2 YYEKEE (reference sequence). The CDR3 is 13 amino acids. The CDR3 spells CASSLWYNNEQFF. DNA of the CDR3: TGTGCCAGCAGCCTTTGGTATAACAATGAGCAGTTCTTC. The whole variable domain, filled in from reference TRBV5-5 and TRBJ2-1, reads DAGVTQSPTHLIKTRGQQVTLRCSPISGHKSVSWYQQVLGQGPQFIFQYYEKEERGRGNFPDRFSARQFPNYSSELNVNALLLGDSALYLCASSLWYNNEQFFGPGTRLTVL.

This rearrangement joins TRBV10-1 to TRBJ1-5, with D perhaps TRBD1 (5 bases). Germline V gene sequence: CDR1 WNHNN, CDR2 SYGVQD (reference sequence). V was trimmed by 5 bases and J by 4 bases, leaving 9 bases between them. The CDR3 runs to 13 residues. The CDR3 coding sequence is TGCGCCAGCAGTAGGGGCTGGAATCAGCCCCAGCATTTT. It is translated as CASSRGWNQPQHF.

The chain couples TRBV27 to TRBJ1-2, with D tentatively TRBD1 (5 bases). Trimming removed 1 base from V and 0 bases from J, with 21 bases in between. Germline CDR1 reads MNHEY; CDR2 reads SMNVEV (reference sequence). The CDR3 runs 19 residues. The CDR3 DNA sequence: TGTGCCAGCAGTTTATGGGCCGGATCTGGGGGGAGAGCTAACTATGGCTACACCTTC. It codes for CASSLWAGSGGRANYGYTF.

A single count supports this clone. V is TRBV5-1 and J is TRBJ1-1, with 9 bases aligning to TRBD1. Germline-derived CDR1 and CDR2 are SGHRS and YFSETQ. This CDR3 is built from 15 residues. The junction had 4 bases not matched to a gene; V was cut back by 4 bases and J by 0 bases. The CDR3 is CASSGRDRVNTEAFF. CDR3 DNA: TGCGCCAGCAGCGGGCGGGACAGGGTGAACACTGAAGCTTTCTTT.

The CDR3 loop is CASSSDLADTQYF. For the CDR3, the DNA is TGTGCCAGCAGCTCAGACCTGGCAGATACGCAGTATTTT. The V call is TRBV6-6, the J call TRBJ2-3, with D uncertain. The germline V and J ends were trimmed by 6 bases and 4 bases, with 11 bases remaining between them. The CDR3 loop spans 13 amino acids. Germline lookup yields CDR1 MNHNY and CDR2 SVGAGI (reference sequence).

The CDR3 nucleotides read TGTGCCAGCAGCTTTCGGTCTTCTGGGGCCAACGTCCTGACTTTC. It yields the protein CASSFRSSGANVLTF. The chain is built from TRBV5-6 and TRBJ2-6; D not certain. The CDR3 totals 15 residues. Germline values: CDR1 SGHDT, CDR2 YYEEEE. Trimming stripped 2 bases from V and 1 base from J, with 7 bases between.

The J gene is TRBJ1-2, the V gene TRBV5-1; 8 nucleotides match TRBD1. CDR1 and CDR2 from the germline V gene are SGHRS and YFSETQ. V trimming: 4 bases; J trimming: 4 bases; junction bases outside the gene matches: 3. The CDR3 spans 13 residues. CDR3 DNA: TGCGCCAGCAGCCCAGGGGGCGGCTATGGCTACACCTTC. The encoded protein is CASSPGGGYGYTF.